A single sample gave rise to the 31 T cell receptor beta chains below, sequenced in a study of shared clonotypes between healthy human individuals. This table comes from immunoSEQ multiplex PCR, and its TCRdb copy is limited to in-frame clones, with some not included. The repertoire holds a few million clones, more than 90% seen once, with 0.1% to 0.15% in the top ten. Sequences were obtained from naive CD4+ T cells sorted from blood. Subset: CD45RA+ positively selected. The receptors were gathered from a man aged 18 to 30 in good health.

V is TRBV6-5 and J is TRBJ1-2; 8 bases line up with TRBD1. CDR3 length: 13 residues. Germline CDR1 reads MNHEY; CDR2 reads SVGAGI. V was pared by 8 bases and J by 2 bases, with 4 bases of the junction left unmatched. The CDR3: CASRGQGNYGYTF. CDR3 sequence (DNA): TGTGCCAGCCGTGGACAGGGAAACTATGGCTACACCTTC.

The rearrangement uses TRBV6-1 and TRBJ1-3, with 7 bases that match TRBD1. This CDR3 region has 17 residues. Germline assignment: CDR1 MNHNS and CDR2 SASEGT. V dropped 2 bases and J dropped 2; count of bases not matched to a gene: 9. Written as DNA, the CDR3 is TGTGCCAGCAGTGAATCTTGGCCCGGGACAGCTGGAAACACCATATATTTT. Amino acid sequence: CASSESWPGTAGNTIYF.

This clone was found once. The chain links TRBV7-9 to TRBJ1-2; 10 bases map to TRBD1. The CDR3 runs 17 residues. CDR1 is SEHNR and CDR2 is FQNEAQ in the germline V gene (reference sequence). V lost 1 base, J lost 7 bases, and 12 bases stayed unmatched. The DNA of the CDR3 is TGTGCCAGCAGCTTAGATGGGGACAGGGGTCTTACTGGTGGCTACACCTTC. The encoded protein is CASSLDGDRGLTGGYTF.

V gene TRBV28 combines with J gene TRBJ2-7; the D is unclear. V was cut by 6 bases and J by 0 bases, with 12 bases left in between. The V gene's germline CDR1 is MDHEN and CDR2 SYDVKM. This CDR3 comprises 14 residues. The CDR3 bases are TGTGCCAGCAGATCCCAGGCGCACTCCTACGAGCAGTACTTC. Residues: CASRSQAHSYEQYF.

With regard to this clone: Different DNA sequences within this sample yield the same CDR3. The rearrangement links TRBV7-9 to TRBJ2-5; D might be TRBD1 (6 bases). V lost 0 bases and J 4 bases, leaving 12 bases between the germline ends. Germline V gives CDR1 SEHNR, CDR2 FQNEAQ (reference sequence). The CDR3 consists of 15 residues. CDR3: CASSLALGAGETQYF. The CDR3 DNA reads TGTGCCAGCAGCTTAGCATTGGGGGCCGGAGAGACCCAGTACTTC.

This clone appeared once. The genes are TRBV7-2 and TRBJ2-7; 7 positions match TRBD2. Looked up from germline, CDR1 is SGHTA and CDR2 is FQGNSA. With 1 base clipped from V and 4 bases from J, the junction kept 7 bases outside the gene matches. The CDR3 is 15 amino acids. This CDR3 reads CASSLVGGSEYEQYF. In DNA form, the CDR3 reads TGTGCCAGCAGCTTAGTCGGCGGGAGTGAATACGAGCAGTACTTC.

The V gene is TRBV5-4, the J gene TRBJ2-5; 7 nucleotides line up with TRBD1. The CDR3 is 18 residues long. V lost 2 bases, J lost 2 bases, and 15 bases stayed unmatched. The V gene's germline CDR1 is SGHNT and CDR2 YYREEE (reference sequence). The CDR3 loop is CASSFPTPGQMSQETQYF. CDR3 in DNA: TGTGCCAGCAGCTTCCCCACTCCGGGACAGATGTCTCAAGAGACCCAGTACTTC.

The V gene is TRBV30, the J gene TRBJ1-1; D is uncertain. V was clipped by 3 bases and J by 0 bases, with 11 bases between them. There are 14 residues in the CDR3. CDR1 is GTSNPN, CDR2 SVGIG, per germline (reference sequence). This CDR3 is CAWSSMGLNTEAFF. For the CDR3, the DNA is TGTGCCTGGAGCTCCATGGGGTTGAACACTGAAGCTTTCTTT.

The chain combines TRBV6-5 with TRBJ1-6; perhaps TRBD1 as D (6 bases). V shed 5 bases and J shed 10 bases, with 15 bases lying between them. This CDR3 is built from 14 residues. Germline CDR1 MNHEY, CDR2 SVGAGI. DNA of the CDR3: TGTGCCAGCAGTACCGGGACAAGGATGTCACCCCTCCACTTT. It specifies CASSTGTRMSPLHF.

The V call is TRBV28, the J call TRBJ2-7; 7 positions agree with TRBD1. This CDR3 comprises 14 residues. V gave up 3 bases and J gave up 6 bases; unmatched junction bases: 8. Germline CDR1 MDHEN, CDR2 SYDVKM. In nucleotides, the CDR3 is TGTGCCAGCAGTTTGGGGACAGTCAGAGGCGAGCAGTACTTC. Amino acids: CASSLGTVRGEQYF.

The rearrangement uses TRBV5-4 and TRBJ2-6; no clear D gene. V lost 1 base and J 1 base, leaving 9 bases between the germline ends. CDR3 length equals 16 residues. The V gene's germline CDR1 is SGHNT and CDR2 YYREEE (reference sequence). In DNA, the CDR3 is TGTGCCAGCAGCTTGAAGACTCCGTCTGGGGCCAACGTCCTGACTTTC. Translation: CASSLKTPSGANVLTF.

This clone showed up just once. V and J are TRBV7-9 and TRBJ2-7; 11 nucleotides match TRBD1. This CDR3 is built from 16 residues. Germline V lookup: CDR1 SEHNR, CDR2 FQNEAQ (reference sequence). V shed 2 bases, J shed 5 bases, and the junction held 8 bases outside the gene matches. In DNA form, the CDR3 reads TGTGCCAGCAGCTTAACTGGGACAGGGGGAAGGAACGAGCAGTACTTC. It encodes CASSLTGTGGRNEQYF.

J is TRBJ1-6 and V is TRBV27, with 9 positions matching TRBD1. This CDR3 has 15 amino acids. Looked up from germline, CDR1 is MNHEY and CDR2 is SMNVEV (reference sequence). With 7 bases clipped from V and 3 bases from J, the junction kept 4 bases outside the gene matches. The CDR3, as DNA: TGTGCCAGCAAAACAGGGGGCGGCTATAATTCACCCCTCCACTTT. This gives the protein CASKTGGGYNSPLHF.

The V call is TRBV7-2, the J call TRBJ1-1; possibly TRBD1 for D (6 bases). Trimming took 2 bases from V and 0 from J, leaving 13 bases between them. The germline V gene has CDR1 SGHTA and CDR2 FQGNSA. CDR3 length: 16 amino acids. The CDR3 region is CASSLSRGWVNTEAFF. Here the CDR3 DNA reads TGTGCCAGCAGCTTAAGCAGGGGTTGGGTGAACACTGAAGCTTTCTTT.

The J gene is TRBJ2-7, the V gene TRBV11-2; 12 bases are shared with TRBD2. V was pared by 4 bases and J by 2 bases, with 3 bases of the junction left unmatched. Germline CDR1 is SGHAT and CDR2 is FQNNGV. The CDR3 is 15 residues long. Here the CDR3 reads CASSSLAGGAYEQYF. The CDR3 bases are TGTGCCAGCAGCTCCCTAGCGGGAGGGGCCTACGAGCAGTACTTC.

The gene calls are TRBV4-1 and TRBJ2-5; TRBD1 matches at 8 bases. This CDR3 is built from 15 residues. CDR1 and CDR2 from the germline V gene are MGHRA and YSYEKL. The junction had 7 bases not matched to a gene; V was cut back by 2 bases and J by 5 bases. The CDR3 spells CASSQPDRAGETQYF. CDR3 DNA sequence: TGCGCCAGCAGCCAACCGGACAGGGCCGGTGAGACCCAGTACTTC.

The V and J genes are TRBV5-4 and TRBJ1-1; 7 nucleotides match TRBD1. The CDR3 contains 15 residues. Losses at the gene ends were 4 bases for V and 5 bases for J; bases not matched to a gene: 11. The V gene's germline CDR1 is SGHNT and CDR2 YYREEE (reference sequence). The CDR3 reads CASSRKGALGTEAFF. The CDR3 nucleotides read TGTGCCAGCAGCCGGAAGGGGGCTCTGGGGACTGAAGCTTTCTTT.

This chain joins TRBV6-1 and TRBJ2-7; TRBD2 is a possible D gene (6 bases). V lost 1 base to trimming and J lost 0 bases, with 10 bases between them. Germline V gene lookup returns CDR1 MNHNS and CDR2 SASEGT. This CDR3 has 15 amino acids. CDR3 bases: TGTGCCAGCAGTGAAGAGGCCGGGAGCTCCTACGAGCAGTACTTC. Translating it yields CASSEEAGSSYEQYF.

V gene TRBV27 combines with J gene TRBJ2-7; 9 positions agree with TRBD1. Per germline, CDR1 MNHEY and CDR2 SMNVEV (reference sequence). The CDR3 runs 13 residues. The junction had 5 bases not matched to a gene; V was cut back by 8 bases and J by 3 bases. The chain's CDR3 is CASGRTGDYEQYF. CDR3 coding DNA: TGTGCCAGCGGTAGGACAGGGGACTACGAGCAGTACTTC.

The CDR3 protein is CATSRDLWIQETQYF. DNA for the CDR3: TGTGCCACCAGCAGAGATCTTTGGATTCAAGAGACCCAGTACTTC. This chain connects TRBV15 to TRBJ2-5; D unresolved. Germline V gene sequence: CDR1 LNHNV, CDR2 YYDKDF (reference sequence). Trimming removed 0 bases from V and 2 bases from J, with 10 bases in between. The CDR3 has 15 residues.

CDR3 in amino acids: CASSVRADNSPLHF. As DNA, the CDR3 is TGTGCCAGCAGCGTAAGGGCGGATAATTCACCCCTCCACTTT. The chain recombines TRBV7-3 with TRBJ1-6; no firm D call. Germline CDR1 reads SGHTA; CDR2 reads FQGTGA. Trimming stripped 5 bases from V and 5 bases from J, with 10 bases between. This CDR3 spans 14 amino acids.

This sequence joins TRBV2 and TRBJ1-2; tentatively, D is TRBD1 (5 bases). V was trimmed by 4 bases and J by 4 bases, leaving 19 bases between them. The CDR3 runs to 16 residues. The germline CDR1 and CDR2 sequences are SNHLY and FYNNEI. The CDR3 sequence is CASSGSGSGIVYGYTF. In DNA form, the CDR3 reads TGTGCCAGCAGTGGGTCTGGGTCAGGGATTGTCTATGGCTACACCTTC.

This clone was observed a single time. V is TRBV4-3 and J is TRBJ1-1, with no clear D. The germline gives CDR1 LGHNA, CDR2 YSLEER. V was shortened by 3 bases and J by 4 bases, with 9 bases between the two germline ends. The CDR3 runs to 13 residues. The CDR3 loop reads CASSHIGRTEAFF. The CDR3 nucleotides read TGCGCCAGCAGCCACATCGGACGCACTGAAGCTTTCTTT.

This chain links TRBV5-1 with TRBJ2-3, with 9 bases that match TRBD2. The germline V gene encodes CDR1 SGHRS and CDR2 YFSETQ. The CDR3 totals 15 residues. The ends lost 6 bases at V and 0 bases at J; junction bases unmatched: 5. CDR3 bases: TGCGCCAGCACCCCCCTAGCGGGGAGCACAGATACGCAGTATTTT. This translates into CASTPLAGSTDTQYF.

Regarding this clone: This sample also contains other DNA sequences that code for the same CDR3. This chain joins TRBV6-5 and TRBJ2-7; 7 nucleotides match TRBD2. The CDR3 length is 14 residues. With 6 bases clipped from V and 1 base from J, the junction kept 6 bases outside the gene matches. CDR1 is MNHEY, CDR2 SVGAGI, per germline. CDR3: CASSPGGSSYEQYF. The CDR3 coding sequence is TGTGCCAGCAGCCCGGGAGGAAGTTCCTACGAGCAGTACTTC.

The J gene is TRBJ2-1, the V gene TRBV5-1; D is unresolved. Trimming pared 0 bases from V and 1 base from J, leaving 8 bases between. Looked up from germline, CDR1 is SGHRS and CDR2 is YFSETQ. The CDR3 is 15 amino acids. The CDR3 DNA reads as TGCGCCAGCAGCTTGGGAAGCGTTTCCTACAATGAGCAGTTCTTC. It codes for CASSLGSVSYNEQFF.

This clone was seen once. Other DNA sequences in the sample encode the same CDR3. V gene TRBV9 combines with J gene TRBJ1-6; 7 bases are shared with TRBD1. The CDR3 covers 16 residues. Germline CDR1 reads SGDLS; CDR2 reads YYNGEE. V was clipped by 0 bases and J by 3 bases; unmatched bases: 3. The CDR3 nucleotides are TGTGCCAGCAGCGTAGGTTCAGGGGGCTATAATTCACCCCTCCACTTT. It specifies CASSVGSGGYNSPLHF. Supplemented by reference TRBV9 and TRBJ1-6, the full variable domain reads DSGVTQTPKHLITATGQRVTLRCSPRSGDLSVYWYQQSLDQGLQFLIQYYNGEERAKGNILERFSAQQFPDLHSELNLSSLELGDSALYFCASSVGSGGYNSPLHFGNGTRLTVT.

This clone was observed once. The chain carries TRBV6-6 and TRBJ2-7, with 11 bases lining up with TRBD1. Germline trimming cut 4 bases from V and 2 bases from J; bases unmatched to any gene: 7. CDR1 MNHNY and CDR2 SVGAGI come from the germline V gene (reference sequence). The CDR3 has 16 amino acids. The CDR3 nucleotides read TGTGCCAGCAGTTTCCGGACAGGGGGCTTCGCCTACGAGCAGTACTTC. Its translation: CASSFRTGGFAYEQYF.

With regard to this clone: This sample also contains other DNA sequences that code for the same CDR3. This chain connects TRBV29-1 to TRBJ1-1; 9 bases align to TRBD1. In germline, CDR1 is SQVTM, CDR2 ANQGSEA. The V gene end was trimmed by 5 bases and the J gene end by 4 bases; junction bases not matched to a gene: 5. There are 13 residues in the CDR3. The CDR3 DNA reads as TGCAGCGTTAACAGGGGGCAGGGCACTGAAGCTTTCTTT. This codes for CSVNRGQGTEAFF.

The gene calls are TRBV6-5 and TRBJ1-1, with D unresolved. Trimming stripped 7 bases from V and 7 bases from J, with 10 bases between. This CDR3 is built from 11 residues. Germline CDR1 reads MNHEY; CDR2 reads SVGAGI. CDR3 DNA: TGTGCCAGCACATCTGGGCTTGAAGCTTTCTTT. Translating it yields CASTSGLEAFF.

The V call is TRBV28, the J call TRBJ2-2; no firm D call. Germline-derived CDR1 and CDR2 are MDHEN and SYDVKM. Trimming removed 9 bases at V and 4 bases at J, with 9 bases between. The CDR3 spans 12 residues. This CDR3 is CASLKSTGELFF. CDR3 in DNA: TGTGCCAGTTTGAAGAGCACCGGGGAGCTGTTTTTT.